What follows describes a single TCR beta chain. TCRdb called the 5' RACE reads again in MiXCR, with one record for every CDR3 protein. The sample holds 400,000 to 450,000 distinct CDR3 sequences; 15% to 20% are singletons and the top ten take 18%. The sample is drawn from a study of T cells after yellow fever vaccination. This receptor was identified in a man younger than 30 who received the YFV17D yellow fever vaccine. The sample in question was PBMCs, obtained before the yellow fever booster vaccination.

The DNA of the CDR3 is TGTGCCATCAGGCCAGCAGCCTCTGGAAACACCATATATTTT. The encoded protein is CAIRPAASGNTIYF. This chain links TRBV10-3 with TRBJ1-3; no definite D call. The CDR3 loop spans 14 amino acids. Trimming pared 6 bases from V and 0 bases from J, leaving 9 bases between. Germline V gene data show CDR1 as ENHRY and CDR2 as SYGVKD.